One sample yielded the 8 T cell receptor beta chains listed below, sequenced in a study of CD4 and CD8 cells across lung adenocarcinoma regions. Each CDR3 protein gets one entry after TCRdb re-called the PCR reads with MiXCR. The sample shows some 9,600 distinct CDR3 sequences, approximately 48% of them seen only once. The specimen sequenced was CD4+ T cells from the margin of a lung tumor. These receptors were taken from a female donor with lung adenocarcinoma. The CD4 and CD8 labels of this study may be unreliable.

This clonotype appeared a single time. The chain combines TRBV12-3 or TRBV12-4 with TRBJ2-5, with D hard to call. This CDR3 region has 12 residues. Trimming left V 0 bases short and J 1 base short, with 0 bases between. The CDR3 bases are TGTGCCAGCAGTTTAGCCCAAGAGACCCAGTACTTC. Translating gives CASSLAQETQYF.

CDR3 loop: CATSDAGTGKRETQYF. The CDR3 region has the DNA TGTGCCACCAGTGACGCCGGGACAGGGAAAAGAGAGACCCAGTACTTC. This chain joins TRBV24-1 and TRBJ2-1; TRBD1 aligns across 9 bases. The J call may be faulty, since TRBJ2-5 better matches the DNA end. The length of the CDR3 is 16 residues. Per the germline V gene, CDR1 is KGHDR and CDR2 is SFDVKD.

This clonotype has only a few counts. The rearrangement joins TRBV6-5 to TRBJ2-5; 14 bases map to TRBD2. Germline lookup yields CDR1 MNHEY and CDR2 SVGAGI. After removal of 0 bases from V and 11 bases from J, the junction contained 11 bases not matched to a gene. The length of the CDR3 is 17 residues. CDR3 protein: CASSYSTGLAGDSEQYF. CDR3 bases: TGTGCCAGCAGTTACTCAACGGGACTAGCGGGAGATTCTGAGCAGTACTTC.

This clonotype was counted at least ten times. The chain carries TRBV27 and TRBJ1-1; D is ambiguous. CDR1 and CDR2 from the germline V gene are MNHEY and SMNVEV (reference sequence). The CDR3 totals 13 residues. Trimming took 0 bases from V and 2 from J, leaving 4 bases between them. DNA for the CDR3: TGTGCCAGCAGTTTATCGAGAAACACTGAAGCTTTCTTT. The encoded protein is CASSLSRNTEAFF.

Details on this clonotype: Sequence at one end of the junction differs from germline and may be a read error. V and J are TRBV6-1 and TRBJ2-2; D possibly matches TRBD1 or TRBD2 (7 bases each). The CDR3 covers 16 residues. The V gene's germline CDR1 is MNHNS and CDR2 SASEGT. CDR3 region: CASNGRGSVGTGEQFF. The CDR3 DNA reads TGTGCCAGCAACGGCCGCGGGAGTGTGGGCACAGGGGAGCAGTTTTTT.

This clonotype appeared a few times. The rearrangement uses TRBV4-1 and TRBJ2-1; 9 bases are shared with TRBD2. V was pared by 4 bases and J by 0 bases, with 4 bases of the junction left unmatched. Germline-derived CDR1 and CDR2 are MGHRA and YSYEKL. CDR3 length: 16 amino acids. The CDR3 DNA sequence: TGCGCCAGCAGCCGGAATAGCGGGAGCTCCTACAATGAGCAGTTCTTC. Encoded protein: CASSRNSGSSYNEQFF.

The chain carries TRBV6-1 and TRBJ2-1, with 8 bases fitting TRBD1. The J call may be in error: the DNA end matches TRBJ2-7 better. Germline loops: CDR1 MNHNS, CDR2 SASEGT. The CDR3 consists of 13 residues. The CDR3 DNA reads TGTGCCAGCATTGGACAGGGAGCCTACGAGCAGTACTTC. As protein: CASIGQGAYEQYF.

V is TRBV7-2 and J is TRBJ2-1; 7 nucleotides line up with TRBD2. The J call may be incorrect, as the DNA end agrees better with TRBJ2-7. The CDR3 is 15 amino acids. Germline values: CDR1 SGHTA, CDR2 FQGNSA. CDR3 sequence (DNA): TGTGCCAGCAGCTTAGCGGGAGGGCCTGGGAGAGAGCAGTACTTC. Amino acids: CASSLAGGPGREQYF.